One and the same sample provided the 20 T cell receptor beta chains below, sequenced in a study of T cell clonality in common variable immunodeficiency. TCRdb keeps only in-frame clones here, not all; method: immunoSEQ multiplex PCR. The sample presents 15,000 to 20,000 clones, none singletons. Their cognate antigens are unknown. Overall study findings and caveats: Fewer deletions and N-nucleotide insertions were reportedly seen in common variable immunodeficiency TCR beta sequences.

Sequenced: peripheral blood mononuclear cells. These receptors were taken from a human donor with common variable immunodeficiency.

This clone showed up many times. The missing CDR3 end, 3 residues past where the read stops, is filled in from the germline J gene. The V and J genes are TRBV19 and TRBJ1-1; 7 nucleotides agree with TRBD1. This CDR3 contains 15 residues. Losses at the gene ends were 0 bases for V and 4 bases for J; bases not matched to a gene: 5. In germline, CDR1 is LNHDA, CDR2 SQIVND (reference sequence). This chain's CDR3 is CASSIDLTGITEAFF. The covered CDR3 bases are TGTGCCAGTAGTATAGACCTGACAGGGATCACTGAA.

This clone was seen at least ten times. The CDR3 end is not reached by the read, which stops 3 residues before it; the germline J gene fills it in. The chain links TRBV6-2 or TRBV6-3 to TRBJ2-1; D is undetermined. Per the germline V gene, CDR1 is MNHEY and CDR2 is SVGEGT. The V gene lost 6 bases and the J gene lost 6 bases, with 18 bases spanning the gap. The length of the CDR3 is 15 residues. CDR3 sequence reads: CASSSTTSDPNEQFF. The sequenced part of the CDR3 DNA is TGTGCCAGCAGCTCTACTACCAGCGACCCCAATGAG.

This clone has a count of ten or more. The CDR3 extends 3 residues past the end of the read, so its final part is completed from the germline J gene. The rearrangement joins TRBV2 to TRBJ1-1, with D tentatively TRBD1 (5 bases). The CDR3 spans 14 residues. The germline V gene encodes CDR1 SNHLY and CDR2 FYNNEI. Trimming pared 4 bases from V and 4 bases from J, leaving 13 bases between. CDR3 in amino acids: CASSVGAVSTEAFF. Partial CDR3 DNA: TGTGCCAGCAGTGTAGGGGCGGTAAGCACTGAA. The whole variable domain, filled in from reference TRBV2 and TRBJ1-1, reads EPEVTQTPSHQVTQMGQEVILRCVPISNHLYFYWYRQILGQKVEFLVSFYNNEISEKSEIFDDQFSVERPDGSNFTLKIRSTKLEDSAMYFCASSVGAVSTEAFFGQGTRLTVV.

This clone occurred many times. CDR3 DNA, as far as it was read: TGCAGCGTCCATCATCTGGGGACAGGGCTAACCGGCCCCGGC. Its translation: CSVHHLGTGLTGPG. The whole CDR3 protein is CSVHHLGTGLTGPGYTF. The rearrangement joins TRBV29-1 to TRBJ1-2, with 9 bases that match TRBD1. The CDR3 goes on 3 residues after the read ends, and that part is filled in from the germline J gene. From germline, CDR1 is SQVTM and CDR2 ANQGSEA. The CDR3 length is 17 residues.

A note on this clone: The CDR3 end is not reached by the read, which stops 3 residues before it; the germline J gene fills it in. J is TRBJ1-3 and V is TRBV7-9; 8 bases are shared with TRBD1. The CDR3 runs 15 residues. Germline trimming cut 4 bases from V and 0 bases from J; bases unmatched to any gene: 2. Germline V lookup: CDR1 SEHNR, CDR2 FQNEAQ (reference sequence). Partial CDR3 DNA: TGTGCCAGCAGCTGGGACAGGACCTCTGGAAACACC. Protein: CASSWDRTSGNT. The complete CDR3 sequence is CASSWDRTSGNTIYF.

This clone showed up just a few times. The CDR3 sequence: CASSPPSSDTQYF. The sequenced part of the CDR3 DNA is TGTGCCAGCTCACCACCCAGTTCAGATACG. V is TRBV18 and J is TRBJ2-3; D unresolved. The read stops 3 residues short of the end of the CDR3; the missing end is completed from the germline J gene. This CDR3 has 13 residues. Trimming pared 0 bases from V and 4 bases from J, leaving 5 bases between. Germline CDR1 is KGHSH and CDR2 is LQKENI.

This clone has just a few counts. The read finishes 3 residues shy of the CDR3 end, and the germline J gene is used to complete it. The chain employs TRBV7-9 and TRBJ1-2; weak D call: TRBD1 (5 bases). The CDR3 is made up of 15 amino acids. Germline V gene sequence: CDR1 SEHNR, CDR2 FQNEAQ (reference sequence). The germline V and J ends were trimmed by 3 bases and 5 bases, with 16 bases remaining between them. CDR3 DNA (partial): TGTGCCAGCAGCTTCAGTAGGGGCGGACCGTATGGC. Translated: CASSFSRGGPYG. The full-length CDR3 reads as CASSFSRGGPYGYTF.

This clone has at least ten counts. The read ends 3 residues early relative to the CDR3; the germline J gene fills the gap. The chain uses TRBV2 and TRBJ2-7; a possible D gene is TRBD2 (6 bases). Germline V gives CDR1 SNHLY, CDR2 FYNNEI. V gave up 4 bases and J gave up 2 bases, with 18 bases separating them. The CDR3 extends over 16 amino acids. The sequenced part of the CDR3 DNA is TGTGCCAGCAGTGGGGGTGAGCTAGCGAACCCCTACGAG. Translated: CASSGGELANPYE. The full CDR3 is CASSGGELANPYEQYF.

The CDR3 spells CASSFGLAGFNEQFF. The sequenced part of the CDR3 DNA is TGTGCCAGCAGCTTTGGCCTAGCGGGCTTTAATGAG. This sequence joins TRBV7-2 and TRBJ2-1; 8 bases fit TRBD2. The CDR3 extends 3 residues past the end of the read, so its final part is completed from the germline J gene. With V trimmed by 3 bases and J by 7 bases, 8 bases remained unmatched. CDR1 is SGHTA, CDR2 FQGNSA, per germline. The CDR3 extends over 15 amino acids. The full variable domain, its missing parts supplied by reference TRBV7-2 and TRBJ2-1, is GAGVSQSPSNKVTEKGKDVELRCDPISGHTALYWYRQSLGQGLEFLIYFQGNSAPDKSGLPSDRFSAERTGGSVSTLTIQRTQQEDSAVYLCASSFGLAGFNEQFFGPGTRLTVL.

This clone was detected only a few times. CDR3 sequence reads: CASSYRPGGWPEAFF. The CDR3 DNA, read in part, is TGTGCCAGCAGTTACCGTCCGGGTGGATGGCCTGAA. This chain joins TRBV6-2 or TRBV6-3 and TRBJ1-1; no reliable D call. The read finishes 3 residues shy of the CDR3 end, and the germline J gene is used to complete it. V lost 2 bases and J lost 6, with 16 bases in between. In germline, CDR1 is MNHEY, CDR2 SVGEGT. The CDR3 is 15 residues long.

In regard to this clone: The DNA ends 3 residues before the CDR3 does, and the rest of the CDR3 is filled in from the germline J gene. The chain links TRBV13 to TRBJ2-7; 10 bases agree with TRBD1. V lost 2 bases to trimming and J lost 6 bases; unmatched junction nucleotides: 7. In germline, CDR1 is PRHDT, CDR2 FYEKMQ (reference sequence). The CDR3 contains 15 residues. The sequenced CDR3 bases are TGTGCCAGCAGCTTATTTGGGACAGGGGATTCCGAG. This sequence encodes CASSLFGTGDSE. In full, the CDR3 is CASSLFGTGDSEQYF. The variable domain in full, with the rest retrieved from reference TRBV13 and TRBJ2-7, is AAGVIQSPRHLIKEKRETATLKCYPIPRHDTVYWYQQGPGQDPQFLISFYEKMQSDKGSIPDRFSAQQFSDYHSELNMSSLELGDSALYFCASSLFGTGDSEQYFGPGTRLTVT.

This clone was counted a few times. The CDR3 sequence is CATQRVYTEAFF. The CDR3 DNA, read in part, is TGTGCCACCCAGCGGGTCTACACTGAA. The chain couples TRBV6-2 or TRBV6-3 to TRBJ1-1, with D hard to call. The read gets to within 3 residues of the CDR3 end, and the germline J gene fills in the rest. V was clipped by 10 bases and J by 3 bases, with 12 bases between them. This CDR3 is 12 amino acids long. Looked up from germline, CDR1 is MNHEY and CDR2 is SVGEGT.

Many counts were recorded for this clone. The read gets to within 3 residues of the CDR3 end, and the germline J gene fills in the rest. This chain links TRBV5-1 with TRBJ1-1; perhaps TRBD1 as D (5 bases). The germline V gene has CDR1 SGHRS and CDR2 YFSETQ. The CDR3 sequence is 14 residues long. V was pared by 3 bases and J by 4 bases, with 13 bases between. CDR3 protein: CASSWGEVTTEAFF. The part of the CDR3 DNA that was read is TGCGCCAGCAGCTGGGGGGAGGTAACCACTGAA. Together with reference TRBV5-1 and TRBJ1-1, the CDR3 gives the full variable domain: KAGVTQTPRYLIKTRGQQVTLSCSPISGHRSVSWYQQTPGQGLQFLFEYFSETQRNKGNFPGRFSGRQFSNSRSEMNVSTLELGDSALYLCASSWGEVTTEAFFGQGTRLTVV.

This CDR3 reads CASSQLADTDTQYF. The part of the CDR3 DNA that was read is TGTGCCAGCAGCCAACTAGCGGACACAGATACG. The V and J genes are TRBV2 and TRBJ2-3, with 8 positions matching TRBD2. The observed sequence ends 3 residues before the CDR3 terminus, with the missing tail filled in from the germline J gene. Germline-derived CDR1 and CDR2 are SNHLY and FYNNEI. Unmatched junction bases numbered 4, after V lost 6 bases and J lost 2 bases. The length of the CDR3 is 14 residues.

This clone was seen ten or more times. The part of the CDR3 DNA that was read is TGTGCCAGTATCGAGGGCAGGGGGCTGGGGACTGAA. Translated, it gives CASIEGRGLGTE. From start to end, the CDR3 is CASIEGRGLGTEAFF. The chain links TRBV19 to TRBJ1-1, with 8 positions matching TRBD1. The CDR3 end is not reached by the read, which stops 3 residues before it; the germline J gene fills it in. Germline V gene data show CDR1 as LNHDA and CDR2 as SQIVND (reference sequence). Trimming cost V 7 bases and J 5 bases; bases outside gene matches: 12. The CDR3 covers 15 residues.

The sample holds a few counts of this clone. The sequenced part of the CDR3 DNA is TGTGCCAGTAGTATATCTTCCGGGTACTACGAG. Translated: CASSISSGYYE. The CDR3 reads in full as CASSISSGYYEQYF. The chain joins TRBV19 to TRBJ2-7; no definite D call. Sequencing ends 3 residues short of the CDR3 end; the germline J gene provides the rest. The ends were cut back, 2 bases at V and 3 bases at J, with 11 bases in the middle. Germline assignment: CDR1 LNHDA and CDR2 SQIVND (reference sequence). The CDR3 length is 14 residues.

Comments on this clone: The observed sequence ends 3 residues before the CDR3 terminus, with the missing tail filled in from the germline J gene. The chain combines TRBV7-6 with TRBJ2-5; D might be TRBD1 (5 bases). V lost 5 bases and J lost 5, with 18 bases in between. The germline CDR1 and CDR2 sequences are SGHVS and FNYEAQ. There are 15 residues in the CDR3. CDR3: CASSPLLGAVETQYF. The CDR3 bases that were read are TGTGCCAGCAGCCCCCTTTTAGGGGCTGTGGAGACC. Together with reference TRBV7-6 and TRBJ2-5, the CDR3 gives the full variable domain: GAGVSQSPRYKVTKRGQDVALRCDPISGHVSLYWYRQALGQGPEFLTYFNYEAQQDKSGLPNDRFSAERPEGSISTLTIQRTEQRDSAMYRCASSPLLGAVETQYFGPGTRLLVL.

This clone has only a few counts. The missing CDR3 end, 3 residues past where the read stops, is filled in from the germline J gene. The gene calls are TRBV19 and TRBJ2-7; the D gene is possibly TRBD1 (7 bases). The ends were cut back, 7 bases at V and 3 bases at J, with 22 bases in the middle. The germline gives CDR1 LNHDA, CDR2 SQIVND (reference sequence). CDR3 length equals 16 residues. The CDR3 bases that were read are TGTGCCAGTACTCAATCGGGGGACAGACATTTCTACGAG. Amino acid sequence: CASTQSGDRHFYE. The full CDR3 reads CASTQSGDRHFYEQYF.

This clone has more than one count but fewer than ten. The CDR3 end falls 3 residues outside the read, so it is completed with the germline J gene. The chain joins TRBV18 to TRBJ1-4, with a tentative D call TRBD1 (6 bases). The CDR3 spans 15 residues. Trimming pared 4 bases from V and 0 bases from J, leaving 9 bases between. CDR1 and CDR2 (germline): KGHSH, LQKENI. The covered CDR3 bases are TGTGCCAGCTCACAACAGGGTGCAACTAATGAAAAA. Translation gives CASSQQGATNEK. The complete CDR3 sequence is CASSQQGATNEKLFF.

In its sample, this clone was seen a few times. Read data end 3 residues before the CDR3 end; the end is taken from the germline J gene. The gene calls are TRBV19 and TRBJ2-1; 9 bases map to TRBD2. This CDR3 contains 15 residues. The germline V gene encodes CDR1 LNHDA and CDR2 SQIVND (reference sequence). Trimming cost V 3 bases and J 4 bases; bases outside gene matches: 4. The CDR3 protein is CASSIPTSGYNEQFF. The DNA read from the CDR3 is TGTGCCAGTAGTATCCCGACTAGCGGATACAATGAG.